This TCR beta chain originates from a study of blood T cell repertoires in COVID-19. The overall study: Specimens from acute and convalescent COVID-19 originated in the United States, Italy and Spain.

The repertoire was sequenced with immunoSEQ multiplex PCR; TCRdb's copy has only in-frame clones and lacks some. The data contain about 200,000 clones, more than 80% of them singletons. V lost 6 bases and J lost 0, with 11 bases in between. Germline V gene data show CDR1 as MNHEY and CDR2 as SVGAGI. The CDR3 loop spans 14 amino acids. This chain links TRBV6-5 with TRBJ1-2; D is unresolved. The TCR originated in a man aged 25-45 years who had recovered from COVID-19. The sequenced material came from peripheral blood. CDR3: CASRRPGTNYGYTF. In DNA form, the CDR3 reads TGTGCCAGCAGACGCCCGGGAACTAACTATGGCTACACCTTC.